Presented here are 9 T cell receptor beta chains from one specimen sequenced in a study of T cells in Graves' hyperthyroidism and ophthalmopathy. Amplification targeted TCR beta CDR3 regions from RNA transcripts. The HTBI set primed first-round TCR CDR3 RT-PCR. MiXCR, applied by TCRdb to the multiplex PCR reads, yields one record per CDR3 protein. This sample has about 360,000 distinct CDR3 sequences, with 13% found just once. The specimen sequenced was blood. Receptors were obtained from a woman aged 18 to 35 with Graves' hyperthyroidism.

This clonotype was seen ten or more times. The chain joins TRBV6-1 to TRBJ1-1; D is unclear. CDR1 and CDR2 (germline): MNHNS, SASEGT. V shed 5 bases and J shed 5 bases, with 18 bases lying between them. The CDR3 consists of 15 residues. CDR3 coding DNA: TGTGCCAGCAGTTATGCTCTGGCAACGTATACTGAAGCTTTCTTT. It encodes CASSYALATYTEAFF.

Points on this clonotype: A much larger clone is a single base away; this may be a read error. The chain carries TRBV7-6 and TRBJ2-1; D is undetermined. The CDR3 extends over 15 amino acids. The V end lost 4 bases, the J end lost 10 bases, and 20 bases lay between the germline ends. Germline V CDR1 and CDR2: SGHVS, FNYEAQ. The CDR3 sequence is CASSSSLVTYYEQFF. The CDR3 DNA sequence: TGTGCCAGCAGCTCGAGCCTTGTTACCTACTACGAGCAGTTCTTC.

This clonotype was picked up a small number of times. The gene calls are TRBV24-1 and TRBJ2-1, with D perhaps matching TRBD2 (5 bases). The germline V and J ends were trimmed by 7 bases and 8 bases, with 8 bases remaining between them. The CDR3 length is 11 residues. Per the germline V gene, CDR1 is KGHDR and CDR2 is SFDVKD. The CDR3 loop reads CATSRGYEQFF. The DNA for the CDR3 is TGTGCCACCAGCCGAGGGTATGAGCAGTTCTTC.

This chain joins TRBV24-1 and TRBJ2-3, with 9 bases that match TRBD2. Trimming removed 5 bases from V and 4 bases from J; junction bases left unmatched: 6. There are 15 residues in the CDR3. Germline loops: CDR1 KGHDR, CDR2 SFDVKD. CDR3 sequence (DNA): TGTGCCACCAGTGTTGGCGGGGGGGCCTCAGATACGCAGTATTTT. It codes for CATSVGGGASDTQYF.

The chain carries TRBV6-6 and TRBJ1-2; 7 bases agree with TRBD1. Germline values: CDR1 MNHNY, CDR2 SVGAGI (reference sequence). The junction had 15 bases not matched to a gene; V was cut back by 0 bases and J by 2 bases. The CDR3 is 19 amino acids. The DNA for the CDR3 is TGTGCCAGCAGTTACTCATTCGGGACAGTCGGAAGTCGAAACTATGGCTACACCTTC. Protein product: CASSYSFGTVGSRNYGYTF.

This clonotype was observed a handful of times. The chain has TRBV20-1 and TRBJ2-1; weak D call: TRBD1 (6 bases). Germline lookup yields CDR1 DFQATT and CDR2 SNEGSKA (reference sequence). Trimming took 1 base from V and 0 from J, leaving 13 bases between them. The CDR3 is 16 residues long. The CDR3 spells CSARVDRPSSYNEQFF. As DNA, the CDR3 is TGCAGTGCTAGAGTAGACAGGCCGAGCTCCTACAATGAGCAGTTCTTC.

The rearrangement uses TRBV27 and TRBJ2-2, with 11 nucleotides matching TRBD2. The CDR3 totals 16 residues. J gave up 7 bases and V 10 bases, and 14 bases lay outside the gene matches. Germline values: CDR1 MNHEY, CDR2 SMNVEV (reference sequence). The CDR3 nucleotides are TGTGCCACCCGGTCGTTTAGCGGGGGGGCAGACGGGGAGCTGTTTTTT. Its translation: CATRSFSGGADGELFF.

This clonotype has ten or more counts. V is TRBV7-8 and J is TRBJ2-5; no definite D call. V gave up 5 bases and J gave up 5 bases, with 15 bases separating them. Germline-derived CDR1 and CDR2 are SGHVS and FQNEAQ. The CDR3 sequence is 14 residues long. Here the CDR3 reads CASSPGLNGETQYF. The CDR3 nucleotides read TGTGCCAGCAGCCCGGGCCTAAATGGGGAGACCCAGTACTTC.

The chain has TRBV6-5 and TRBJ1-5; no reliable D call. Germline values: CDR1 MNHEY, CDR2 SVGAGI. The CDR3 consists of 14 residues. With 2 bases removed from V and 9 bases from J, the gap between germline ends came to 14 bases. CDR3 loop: CASSYVGIYLPQHF. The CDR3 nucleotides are TGTGCCAGCAGTTACGTAGGGATCTATCTGCCCCAGCATTTT.